Following are 6 T cell receptor beta chains from one sample sequenced in a study of vaccination and CD4 T cells after COVID-19. Treatment reported: roughly 11-day PBMC culture with coronavirus spike peptide pools or control peptides (ViraFEST assay). Antigens for these TCRs are unknown. An Oncomine TCR Beta short-read assay was used to sequence the DNA from cultured CD4+ T cells. TCRdb passed the PCR reads through MiXCR, listing each CDR3 protein once. The sample holds fewer than 20,000 distinct CDR3 sequences; approximately 42% are singletons and the top ten take 20% to 25%. Sequencing used cultured CD4+ T cells from blood. Every receptor here comes from a human donor with COVID-19.

This clonotype was counted between two and nine times. V and J are TRBV2 and TRBJ2-7, with D perhaps TRBD1 or TRBD2 (6 bases each). CDR1 is SNHLY and CDR2 is FYNNEI in the germline V gene. V dropped 3 bases and J dropped 5 bases, with 20 bases sitting between them. The CDR3 covers 16 residues. The CDR3 nucleotides read TGTGCCAGCAGTGAGCAGCTGCGGAGGGGGTCTGACGAGCAGTACTTC. Translation: CASSEQLRRGSDEQYF.

V usage is TRBV10-1 and J usage is TRBJ1-1, with 9 bases identical to TRBD1. This CDR3 is built from 14 residues. Per the germline V gene, CDR1 is WNHNN and CDR2 is SYGVQD (reference sequence). J lost 4 bases, V lost 5 bases, and 5 bases had no gene match. The CDR3 nucleotides are TGCGCCAGCAGTTCGACAGGGGGGTCCACTGAAGCTTTCTTT. Translated, it gives CASSSTGGSTEAFF.

This chain links TRBV19 with TRBJ1-1; D is ambiguous. The CDR3 extends over 15 amino acids. V dropped 0 bases and J dropped 3 bases, with 11 bases sitting between them. Germline V gene lookup returns CDR1 LNHDA and CDR2 SQIVND (reference sequence). The CDR3 reads CASSIDPPLDTEAFF. For the CDR3, the DNA is TGTGCCAGTAGTATAGATCCCCCCTTGGACACTGAAGCTTTCTTT.

The V call is TRBV10-2, the J call TRBJ1-5; D call uncertain. Germline V gives CDR1 WSHSY, CDR2 SAAADI. Deletions cut 7 bases from V and 2 bases from J, with 9 bases between. The CDR3 totals 13 residues. The CDR3 region is CASKGDGNQPQHF. DNA of the CDR3: TGCGCCAGCAAGGGAGATGGCAATCAGCCCCAGCATTTT.

J is TRBJ2-7 and V is TRBV7-9; D uncertain. Germline V gene data show CDR1 as SEHNR and CDR2 as FQNEAQ (reference sequence). Trimming stripped 5 bases from V and 1 base from J, with 12 bases between. CDR3 size: 14 residues. CDR3 DNA sequence: TGTGCCAGCAGCCACCCGTCGCAGTCCTACGAGCAGTACTTC. Amino acid sequence: CASSHPSQSYEQYF.

This chain connects TRBV6-5 to TRBJ1-1; D call uncertain. Germline V lookup: CDR1 MNHEY, CDR2 SVGAGI. The CDR3 contains 14 residues. Trimming left V 4 bases short and J 1 base short, with 10 bases between. The DNA of the CDR3 is TGTGCCAGCAGTTTAGGGAAGGGGAACACTGAAGCTTTCTTT. The encoded protein is CASSLGKGNTEAFF.